This T cell receptor beta chain was captured by sequencing in a study of T-cell reconstitution after alpha-beta-depleted transplantation in children. This clonotype was seen repeatedly, ten times or more. The antigen remains undetermined. The TCRbeta library was prepared with unique molecular identifiers. TCRdb itself ran the PCR reads through MiXCR, one entry per CDR3 protein. Of approximately 1,000,000 distinct CDR3 sequences listed, about 29% are singletons. The junction had 10 bases not matched to a gene; V was cut back by 4 bases and J by 0 bases. Germline V CDR1 and CDR2: MNHNS, SASEGT. The CDR3 runs to 19 residues. Notes on the study in general: In some patients, recipient T cells and intrathymic progenitors surviving conditioning explained high day-60 diversity. The authors attributed T-cell counts and diversity one year after transplant mostly to newly produced T cells. Where alpha-beta T cells came from about two months after transplant was reportedly several hundred expanded graft clones.

The rearrangement joins TRBV6-1 to TRBJ2-6; TRBD1 matches 9 bases. The sequences come from PBMCs, mostly from graft donor cells, collected 360 days after TCRalphabeta/CD19-depleted stem cell transplant. This sequence was found in a boy younger than two who had a stem cell transplant for SCID, so the T cells may come from the graft donor. CDR3 in amino acids: CASSGPPGTGTSGANVLTF. The CDR3 bases are TGTGCCAGCAGTGGACCCCCCGGGACAGGGACCTCTGGGGCCAACGTCCTGACTTTC.